These 23 T cell receptor beta chains were all obtained from the same sample, sequenced in a study of response to subunit inactivated influenza vaccine (dated by TCRdb to about 2018). Libraries came from RT-PCR. The listed sequencing device is Illumina HiSeq 2500. TCRdb reworked the public reads: Q25 trimming with fastp, MiXCR clone assembly, productive beta chains retained. Each entry merges the rows of one CDR3 protein and shows their most common DNA and genes. For this sample the table gives 500,000 to 600,000 distinct CDR3 sequences, of which roughly 10% were detected only once. About 11% of the sample is held by the ten biggest clonotypes. This sample also appeared in a second study, on T cells expressing NK-cell markers. From the second report: TCR beta cDNA libraries were made by 5'RACE template switching that added a universal primer site and unique molecular identifiers.

The specimen was PBMCs from blood, collected on the day of vaccination. These receptors all stem from a man in his fifties who received an inactivated influenza vaccine. Donor details come from another sample of the same person, matched by shared clones.

The chain uses TRBV11-2 and TRBJ2-3; 8 nucleotides agree with TRBD2. Germline V gives CDR1 SGHAT, CDR2 FQNNGV. There are 17 residues in the CDR3. V was clipped by 6 bases and J by 2 bases; unmatched bases: 13. The CDR3 here is CASRTLRFSGITDTQYF. The CDR3 DNA reads TGTGCCAGCAGGACCCTAAGGTTTAGCGGGATCACAGATACGCAGTATTTT.

This clonotype was detected many times. This sequence joins TRBV28 and TRBJ1-2; 8 positions agree with TRBD1. This CDR3 comprises 16 residues. The V and J ends lost 6 bases and 3 bases, in that order; junction bases with no gene match: 12. CDR1 MDHEN and CDR2 SYDVKM come from the germline V gene. The DNA for the CDR3 is TGTGCCAGCAGCCAGCGCGAAGGACAGGGCTACTATGGCTACACCTTC. Residues: CASSQREGQGYYGYTF.

Here the CDR3 DNA reads TGCAGTGCTTATAAGCCCGGGGAGCTGTTTTTT. Protein sequence: CSAYKPGELFF. The genes are TRBV20-1 and TRBJ2-2; D uncertain. V gave up 5 bases and J gave up 6 bases, with 7 bases separating them. Germline V gene sequence: CDR1 DFQATT, CDR2 SNEGSKA (reference sequence). CDR3 length: 11 residues.

The CDR3 loop reads CAISGIASGVQYF. CDR3 in DNA: TGTGCCATCAGTGGAATAGCGAGTGGGGTACAGTACTTC. The V gene is TRBV10-3, the J gene TRBJ2-4; D possibly corresponds to TRBD2 (5 bases). Germline-derived CDR1 and CDR2 are ENHRY and SYGVKD. CDR3 length equals 13 residues. V was pared by 4 bases and J by 13 bases, with 17 bases between.

The chain joins TRBV19 to TRBJ2-5; TRBD1 matches 7 bases. Germline V lookup: CDR1 LNHDA, CDR2 SQIVND (reference sequence). The V segment lost 6 bases and the J segment 5 bases; nucleotides outside the gene matches: 9. The CDR3 runs to 14 residues. The CDR3 region has the DNA TGTGCCAGTAGCAAATTCAGGGGGACGGAGACCCAGTACTTC. This sequence encodes CASSKFRGTETQYF.

This clonotype showed up just a few times. The chain carries TRBV4-2 and TRBJ1-5; 9 positions match TRBD1. Germline V gene data show CDR1 as LGHNA and CDR2 as YNFKEQ. V was clipped by 0 bases and J by 7 bases; unmatched bases: 4. The CDR3 runs 15 residues. CDR3 DNA sequence: TGTGCCAGCAGCCAAGATCGGGACAGGGTGCAGCCCCAGCATTTT. It is translated as CASSQDRDRVQPQHF.

This clonotype showed up just a few times. The chain uses TRBV5-5 and TRBJ2-2, with D possibly TRBD1 on 5 matching bases. The CDR3 is made up of 13 amino acids. Germline V gene lookup returns CDR1 SGHKS and CDR2 YYEKEE (reference sequence). V gave up 4 bases and J gave up 6 bases, with 10 bases separating them. Here the CDR3 reads CASSASGSGELFF. The CDR3, as DNA: TGTGCCAGCAGCGCCTCAGGGTCCGGGGAGCTGTTTTTT.

A few counts support this clonotype. The V gene is TRBV6-2 or TRBV6-3, the J gene TRBJ2-7; D may be TRBD1 or TRBD2 (5 bases each). Germline CDR1 and CDR2: MNHEY and SVGEGT. The V gene lost 8 bases and the J gene lost 0 bases, with 23 bases spanning the gap. The length of the CDR3 is 17 residues. The CDR3 DNA is TGTGCCAGCCGTCCTGATGGTTTGGGACCGTACTCCTACGAGCAGTACTTC. The encoded protein is CASRPDGLGPYSYEQYF.

This clonotype was observed a handful of times. J is TRBJ2-5 and V is TRBV2; a weak D match, TRBD1 (5 bases). The CDR3 covers 15 residues. CDR1 is SNHLY and CDR2 is FYNNEI in the germline V gene. V dropped 3 bases and J dropped 4 bases, with 15 bases sitting between them. The CDR3 bases are TGTGCCAGCAGTGAGGACACGTGGTCTAGAGAGACCCAGTACTTC. Amino acid sequence: CASSEDTWSRETQYF.

This clonotype has a count of ten or more. CDR3 protein: CSVGDGYNEQFF. CDR3 nucleotide sequence: TGCAGCGTTGGGGACGGCTACAATGAGCAGTTCTTC. The chain carries TRBV29-1 and TRBJ2-1, with D perhaps given as TRBD1 or TRBD2 (5 bases each). Germline V gene sequence: CDR1 SQVTM, CDR2 ANQGSEA. The CDR3 sequence is 12 residues long. V lost 4 bases and J 3 bases, leaving 7 bases between the germline ends.

The CDR3 DNA reads as TGTGCCAGCAGTTTCTCCCGGGACAGGGGATTGGTAACGCAGTATTTT. It is translated as CASSFSRDRGLVTQYF. This chain joins TRBV27 and TRBJ2-3; 10 bases line up with TRBD1. CDR1 is MNHEY, CDR2 SMNVEV, per germline (reference sequence). This CDR3 comprises 16 residues. The J segment lost 9 bases and the V segment lost 3 bases, leaving 12 bases of the junction unmatched.

On this clonotype: Sequence at one end of the junction differs from germline and may be a read error. The rearrangement links TRBV7-7 to TRBJ2-5, with a possible D match to TRBD1 (6 bases). The CDR3 is made up of 15 amino acids. The germline V gene has CDR1 SSHAT and CDR2 FNYEAQ (reference sequence). The chain's CDR3 is CASSMGAPLQETQYF. CDR3 sequence (DNA): TGTGCTAGCAGTATGGGGGCACCTCTACAAGAGACCCAGTACTTC.

This clonotype was seen only a few times. The rearrangement joins TRBV12-3 or TRBV12-4 to TRBJ2-3, with D tentatively TRBD1 (5 bases). Trimming removed 2 bases at V and 6 bases at J, with 9 bases between. The CDR3 loop spans 13 amino acids. The CDR3 protein is CASSLQGLDTQYF. The DNA for the CDR3 is TGTGCCAGCAGTTTACAGGGTTTGGATACGCAGTATTTT.

The chain combines TRBV9 with TRBJ2-5, with 11 bases fitting TRBD2. CDR1 is SGDLS, CDR2 YYNGEE, per germline. V shed 2 bases, J shed 0 bases, and the junction held 3 bases outside the gene matches. This CDR3 spans 16 amino acids. In nucleotides, the CDR3 is TGTGCCAGCAGCGTTGGGACTAGCGGCTACCAAGAGACCCAGTACTTC. Translated: CASSVGTSGYQETQYF.

This clonotype was detected ten times or more. The chain joins TRBV3-1 to TRBJ2-1; a weak D match, TRBD1 (6 bases). The V gene lost 3 bases and the J gene lost 0 bases, with 24 bases spanning the gap. Looked up from germline, CDR1 is LGHDT and CDR2 is YNNKEL (reference sequence). The CDR3 totals 20 residues. Here the CDR3 DNA reads TGTGCCAGCAGCCACGTATCCCGTATGAGGACAGAAGTCTCCTACAATGAGCAGTTCTTC. It yields the protein CASSHVSRMRTEVSYNEQFF.

Points on this clonotype: Just one base apart from a much larger clone, this may be a read error. This chain links TRBV5-1 with TRBJ1-2; D perhaps matches TRBD1 (5 bases). The CDR3 has 13 amino acids. Germline lookup yields CDR1 SGHRS and CDR2 YFSETQ. In DNA form, the CDR3 reads TGCGCCAGCGGCTTCTCTTCAGGGCATGGCTACACCTTC. Translating gives CASGFSSGHGYTF.

There are many counts of this clonotype. The chain combines TRBV5-1 with TRBJ2-3; 9 bases are shared with TRBD1. CDR1 and CDR2 from the germline V gene are SGHRS and YFSETQ. V was pared by 4 bases and J by 4 bases, with 10 bases of the junction left unmatched. The CDR3 is 16 amino acids. DNA for the CDR3: TGCGCCAGCAGCCGATACGGACAGGGGTCGGCAGATACGCAGTATTTT. This encodes CASSRYGQGSADTQYF.

Ten or more counts support this clonotype. The chain uses TRBV27 and TRBJ2-1, with 9 positions matching TRBD2. CDR1 is MNHEY, CDR2 SMNVEV, per germline (reference sequence). This CDR3 has 13 amino acids. The J segment lost 5 bases and the V segment lost 4 bases, leaving 0 bases of the junction unmatched. The CDR3 DNA reads as TGTGCCAGCAGTTGGACTAGCGACAATGAGCAGTTCTTC. Translation: CASSWTSDNEQFF.

This clonotype was observed many times. The rearrangement uses TRBV6-1 and TRBJ1-5; TRBD1 is a possible D gene (5 bases). CDR3 size: 15 residues. The germline V gene has CDR1 MNHNS and CDR2 SASEGT. V lost 7 bases to trimming and J lost 1 base, with 14 bases between them. Here the CDR3 DNA reads TGTGCCAGCAAAGACGGGGGAGAGAGCAATCAGCCCCAGCATTTT. This sequence encodes CASKDGGESNQPQHF.

This clonotype was counted many times. The chain recombines TRBV5-1 with TRBJ2-1, with D perhaps matching TRBD1 or TRBD2 (5 bases each). CDR3 size: 13 residues. V was shortened by 7 bases and J by 5 bases, with 13 bases between the two germline ends. Germline-derived CDR1 and CDR2 are SGHRS and YFSETQ. DNA for the CDR3: TGCGCCAGCGCAGAGGGACGGCACAATGAGCAGTTCTTC. Translating gives CASAEGRHNEQFF.

The table lists this clonotype with a few counts. The rearrangement links TRBV5-6 to TRBJ2-1; D possibly uses TRBD1 or TRBD2 (5 bases each). The CDR3 runs to 13 residues. Trimming removed 6 bases at V and 7 bases at J, with 14 bases between. Germline-derived CDR1 and CDR2 are SGHDT and YYEEEE. CDR3 nucleotides: TGTGCCAGCATGGGACCGCCCTGGAATGAGCAGTTCTTC. Its protein is CASMGPPWNEQFF. Together with reference TRBV5-6 and TRBJ2-1, the CDR3 gives the full variable domain: DAGVTQSPTHLIKTRGQQVTLRCSPKSGHDTVSWYQQALGQGPQFIFQYYEEEERQRGNFPDRFSGHQFPNYSSELNVNALLLGDSALYLCASMGPPWNEQFFGPGTRLTVL.

The rearrangement links TRBV4-3 to TRBJ2-3; TRBD2 matches 7 bases. J gave up 0 bases and V 5 bases, and 5 bases lay outside the gene matches. The germline CDR1 and CDR2 sequences are LGHNA and YSLEER. The CDR3 totals 15 residues. In nucleotides, the CDR3 is TGCGCCAGCAGCATTAGCGGGCTAAGCACAGATACGCAGTATTTT. It translates to CASSISGLSTDTQYF.

The chain is built from TRBV7-9 and TRBJ1-1; the D is unclear. Germline CDR1 SEHNR, CDR2 FQNEAQ (reference sequence). Between the trimmed V and J ends, which lost 0 bases and 6 bases, there was a span of 8 bases. This CDR3 is built from 13 residues. This CDR3 is CASSLAYVSEAFF. In nucleotides, the CDR3 is TGTGCCAGCAGCTTAGCGTATGTGTCTGAAGCTTTCTTT. The full variable domain, in which reference TRBV7-9 and TRBJ1-1 provide the parts outside the CDR3, is DTGVSQNPRHKITKRGQNVTFRCDPISEHNRLYWYRQTLGQGPEFLTYFQNEAQLEKSRLLSDRFSAERPKGSFSTLEIQRTEQGDSAMYLCASSLAYVSEAFFGQGTRLTVV.